There are a few counts of the clone carrying this T cell receptor beta chain. TCRdb analysed the RT-PCR reads with MiXCR anew, one entry per CDR3 protein. The sample yields hundreds of thousands of distinct CDR3 sequences, 12% to 15% seen once. This CDR3 is 12 amino acids long. The V and J ends lost 7 bases and 8 bases, in that order; junction bases with no gene match: 3. This chain links TRBV12-3 or TRBV12-4 with TRBJ1-4, with TRBD1 matching over 8 bases. The receptor was derived from a female donor in good health, serving as a healthy control. Specimen: memory CD4+ T cells from blood. The CDR3 nucleotides are TGTGCCAGCAAAGGACAGGGCGAAAAACTGTTTTTT. Translation: CASKGQGEKLFF.